Listed below are T cell receptor beta chains from one sample, sequenced in a study of response to subunit inactivated influenza vaccine. TCRdb itself ran the RT-PCR reads through MiXCR, one entry per CDR3 protein. Among hundreds of thousands of distinct CDR3 sequences listed, about a fifth were seen once. The sequenced sample was PBMCs from blood, obtained roughly 5 days after vaccination. Source of these receptors: a middle-aged man who received an inactivated influenza vaccine. Each CDR3 is given with its conserved first and last residue. The D gene is left open where the match is weak. Part of the rows lack a size; the others show once, few, many or a class for expanded clones.

clone size,V gene,D gene,J gene,CDR3 protein,CDR3 DNA
-,TRBV7-2,-,TRBJ1-5,CASSLGVAGAGQPQHF,TGTGCCAGCAGCTTAGGGGTGGCGGGGGCTGGTCAGCCCCAGCATTTT
few,TRBV18,-,TRBJ2-5,CASASSSRGETQYF,TGTGCCAGCGCCAGCTCGTCACGGGGAGAGACCCAGTACTTC
few,TRBV24-1,TRBD2,TRBJ2-3,CATSSGRATDTQYF,TGTGCCACCTCGAGCGGGAGGGCCACAGATACGCAGTATTTT
-,TRBV7-6,-,TRBJ2-2,CASSVTGYSAGELFF,TGTGCCAGCAGCGTTACAGGTTACAGCGCCGGGGAGCTGTTTTTT
few,TRBV11-3,TRBD2,TRBJ2-7,CASSPGGVGYEQYF,TGTGCCAGCAGCCCTGGGGGGGTTGGCTACGAGCAGTACTTC
-,TRBV19,-,TRBJ2-4,CASSIAGALAKNIQYF,TGTGCCAGTAGTATAGCGGGGGCTTTAGCCAAAAACATTCAGTACTTC
-,TRBV24-1,-,TRBJ2-3,CATSFGGARTTDTQYF,TGTGCCACCTCTTTTGGGGGGGCGAGGACCACAGATACGCAGTATTTT
-,TRBV25-1,-,TRBJ1-4,CASSESRRFNEKLFF,TGTGCCAGCAGTGAATCAAGGAGGTTTAATGAAAAACTGTTTTTT
few,TRBV4-3,TRBD1,TRBJ2-3,CASSQTPGGRTDTQYF,TGCGCCAGCAGCCAAACCCCAGGGGGCCGCACAGATACGCAGTATTTT
-,TRBV6-1,TRBD1,TRBJ1-3,CASSPTGVGNTIYF,TGTGCCAGCAGCCCCACAGGGGTCGGAAACACCATATATTTT
many,TRBV20-1,-,TRBJ2-3,CSAPSGSDTQYF,TGCAGTGCCCCCTCGGGCTCGGATACGCAGTATTTT
few,TRBV27,-,TRBJ2-5,CASSLVSRETQYF,TGTGCCAGCAGCTTAGTCTCGCGGGAGACCCAGTACTTC
-,TRBV5-1,-,TRBJ2-3,CASSLERGPGGDTQYF,TGCGCCAGCAGCTTGGAACGCGGCCCAGGTGGAGATACGCAGTATTTT
few,TRBV7-8,TRBD2,TRBJ2-7,CASSPKREGLVQYF,TGTGCCAGCAGCCCGAAGCGGGAGGGCCTTGTGCAGTACTTC
few,TRBV28,TRBD2,TRBJ2-1,CASSFVAGEKQFF,TGTGCCAGCAGTTTTGTGGCGGGAGAAAAGCAGTTCTTC
-,TRBV5-5,-,TRBJ2-7,CASSPLGGTGAYEQYF,TGTGCCAGCAGCCCGCTGGGCGGAACGGGCGCCTACGAGCAGTACTTC
many,TRBV20-1,TRBD1,TRBJ2-7,CSVPGTVSYEQYF,TGCAGTGTCCCCGGGACAGTCTCCTACGAGCAGTACTTC
-,TRBV20-1,-,TRBJ1-4,CSAVGAATNEKLFF,TGCAGTGCAGTAGGGGCAGCAACTAATGAAAAACTGTTTTTT
few,TRBV4-2,-,TRBJ2-7,CASSQGNNYEQYF,TGTGCCAGCAGCCAAGGAAACAACTACGAGCAGTACTTC
few,TRBV7-9,TRBD2,TRBJ2-1,CASRPLAATYNEQFF,TGTGCCAGCAGACCCCTAGCGGCTACATACAATGAGCAGTTCTTC
-,TRBV6-5,-,TRBJ1-2,CASSYFSGTSYGYTF,TGTGCCAGCAGTTACTTTTCCGGGACCTCCTATGGCTACACCTTC
many,TRBV7-2,-,TRBJ1-1,CASSLEGTFLTEAFF,TGTGCCAGCAGCCTAGAAGGGACCTTTCTCACTGAAGCTTTCTTT
few,TRBV2,TRBD2,TRBJ2-5,CASNPSGIQETQYF,TGTGCCAGCAATCCTAGCGGGATACAAGAGACCCAGTACTTC
-,TRBV7-6,TRBD2,TRBJ2-1,CASSFGLDHEQFF,TGTGCCAGCAGCTTCGGACTAGACCATGAGCAGTTCTTC
-,TRBV5-1,-,TRBJ2-3,CASSLSPGGTDTQYF,TGCGCCAGCAGCCTGTCCCCGGGGGGCACAGATACGCAGTATTTT
many,TRBV7-2,TRBD1,TRBJ2-7,CASSLATGEAYEQYF,TGTGCCAGCAGCTTAGCGACAGGGGAAGCCTACGAGCAGTACTTC
many,TRBV7-2,TRBD1,TRBJ2-7,CASSSQTGGGYEQYF,TGTGCCAGCAGCTCCCAGACAGGGGGCGGCTACGAGCAGTACTTC
-,TRBV28,-,TRBJ2-1,CASGVQTRGLYNEQFF,TGTGCCAGCGGGGTCCAAACTAGGGGACTCTACAATGAGCAGTTCTTC
-,TRBV12-3/TRBV12-4,TRBD2,TRBJ2-1,CASSLASGGAGEQFF,TGTGCCAGCAGTTTAGCGAGCGGGGGGGCGGGTGAGCAGTTCTTC
once,TRBV7-3,TRBD2,TRBJ2-3,CASSVHSGLRTDTQYF,TGTGCCAGCAGCGTTCATAGCGGGCTACGCACAGATACGCAGTATTTT
-,TRBV4-2,-,TRBJ1-1,CASNKRSGTSGTWGNTEAFF,TGTGCCAGCAACAAACGTTCCGGGACTTCCGGGACTTGGGGGAACACTGAAGCTTTCTTT
few,TRBV7-8,TRBD1,TRBJ2-7,CASSPRDRRSYEQYF,TGTGCCAGCAGCCCGAGGGACAGGCGTTCCTACGAGCAGTACTTC
-,TRBV6-1,-,TRBJ2-1,CASSPHRLSNEQFF,TGTGCCAGCAGCCCCCATAGACTATCGAATGAGCAGTTCTTC
-,TRBV11-2,TRBD1,TRBJ2-5,CASSLPRTGRRETQYF,TGTGCCAGCAGCTTACCCAGGACAGGGAGAAGAGAGACCCAGTACTTC
-,TRBV12-5,TRBD2,TRBJ2-2,CASVPPGGGVAGTGELFF,TGTGCTAGTGTTCCTCCCGGGGGGGGAGTAGCGGGGACCGGGGAGCTGTTTTTT
-,TRBV29-1,TRBD2,TRBJ2-1,CSADATSGSVQFF,TGCAGCGCGGATGCAACTAGCGGGAGTGTGCAGTTCTTC
many,TRBV10-3,-,TRBJ2-1,CAVRTGVKDEQFF,TGTGCCGTTAGGACCGGTGTTAAGGATGAGCAGTTCTTC
few,TRBV4-1,TRBD2,TRBJ2-5,CASRRGLAGGPGGETQYF,TGCGCCAGCAGACGCGGACTAGCGGGGGGGCCAGGTGGAGAGACCCAGTACTTC
many,TRBV6-5,-,TRBJ2-1,CASSYSPGGQLNEQFF,TGTGCCAGCAGTTACTCCCCCGGGGGTCAACTCAATGAGCAGTTCTTC